This TCR beta chain stems from a study of T cells in localized non-small cell lung cancer. Study-level points and caveats: Uninvolved nearby lung showed the greatest T cell clonality, exceeding that found in tumor. Density of T cells in blood, when higher, went with longer overall survival. Detection in adjacent lung was observed for a median around 50 of the top 100 tumor clones. Sequencing was restricted to one tumor region; therefore, heterogeneity remains possible.

Generated by immunoSEQ multiplex PCR, the TCRdb table keeps only in-frame clones and is missing some. The sample shows about 45,000 clones, about 91% of them seen only once. Notes on this clone: Its antigen is as yet unknown.

V dropped 5 bases and J dropped 2; count of bases not matched to a gene: 5. The CDR3 totals 15 residues. The V gene's germline CDR1 is SGHNT and CDR2 YENEEA. The receptor comes from a woman aged 35 to 75 with stage II lung adenocarcinoma. This sequence joins TRBV11-3 and TRBJ2-3; TRBD1 matches 9 bases. The sample in question was PBMCs, obtained before any cancer treatment. The CDR3: CASSLQGALTDTQYF. In DNA, the CDR3 is TGTGCCAGCAGCCTACAGGGGGCTCTCACAGATACGCAGTATTTT.